This TCR beta chain emerged from a study of cytomegalovirus exposure and HLA in healthy donors. Overall study context: A prior study identified 110 million or so unique TCR beta sequences from about 180 million T cells. Study conclusions and caveats: Later on, a genetic analysis was performed. It linked a missense variant in DCLRE1C with V- and J-gene trimming of TCR beta. The study designated 160 or so TCR beta chains cytomegalovirus-associated. Donor immune exposure was known only as CMV serostatus.

A word on this clone: Its antigen remains unknown. This sample includes further DNA sequences coding for the same CDR3.

The study ran its PCR with 60 Vbeta and 13 Jbeta primers. Assay used: immunoSEQ multiplex PCR; TCRdb lists only in-frame clones, some missing. The table lists around 76,000 clones, with approximately 5.4% in the top ten. V trimming: 2 bases; J trimming: 3 bases; junction bases outside the gene matches: 6. Germline V gives CDR1 LGHNA, CDR2 YNFKEQ. This CDR3 comprises 15 residues. J is TRBJ1-1 and V is TRBV4-2, with TRBD1 identical over 7 bases. The clonotype was recovered from a middle-aged man in good health and CMV-seronegative. Sequencing used PBMCs. The CDR3 here is CASSQPHTGDTEAFF. The DNA of the CDR3 is TGTGCCAGCAGCCAACCGCACACAGGGGACACTGAAGCTTTCTTT.